The 26 T cell receptor beta chains reported below all come from one sample, sequenced in a study of blood T cell repertoires in COVID-19. TCRdb's table, derived via immunoSEQ multiplex PCR, lists solely in-frame clones and lacks some. The sample comprises 400,000 to 550,000 clones, roughly 89% of which are singletons, and over 4% rests with the top ten. Material for sequencing was peripheral blood. Source of these receptors: a woman aged 25 to 39 with acute or convalescent COVID-19.

The rearrangement links TRBV2 to TRBJ2-7; D not certain. The germline gives CDR1 SNHLY, CDR2 FYNNEI. The CDR3 is 12 amino acids. Between the trimmed V and J ends, which lost 6 bases and 5 bases, there was a span of 11 bases. In DNA form, the CDR3 reads TGTGCCAGCAGCGAGTTGTCCGACGAGCAGTACTTC. This translates into CASSELSDEQYF.

The rearrangement joins TRBV6-1 to TRBJ2-3; 8 bases fit TRBD2. V lost 1 base and J lost 4; bases outside the gene matches: 1. This CDR3 has 14 amino acids. Germline lookup yields CDR1 MNHNS and CDR2 SASEGT. The CDR3 nucleotides read TGTGCCAGCAGTGAAGACGGGGGGGCAGATACGCAGTATTTT. As protein: CASSEDGGADTQYF.

The CDR3 is CASRWQGLTGNEQYF. The CDR3 nucleotides read TGCGCCAGCAGATGGCAGGGGTTAACCGGGAACGAGCAGTACTTC. The chain is built from TRBV5-1 and TRBJ2-7; maybe TRBD1 (6 bases). From germline, CDR1 is SGHRS and CDR2 YFSETQ. The V and J ends lost 5 bases and 5 bases respectively, with 20 bases between them. The CDR3 runs 15 residues.

The genes are TRBV5-5 and TRBJ2-5, with D maybe TRBD2 (6 bases). The CDR3 covers 14 residues. The V end lost 6 bases, the J end lost 7 bases, and 19 bases lay between the germline ends. Germline CDR1 is SGHKS and CDR2 is YYEKEE (reference sequence). This CDR3 is CASTRLTDGGTQYF. The CDR3 nucleotides are TGTGCCAGCACGCGACTAACGGACGGGGGGACCCAGTACTTC.

The chain uses TRBV27 and TRBJ2-7; no reliable D call. V dropped 4 bases and J dropped 5 bases, with 9 bases sitting between them. Germline V gene sequence: CDR1 MNHEY, CDR2 SMNVEV (reference sequence). CDR3 length equals 12 residues. CDR3 nucleotide sequence: TGTGCCAGCAGTTCCTCTAGTCACGAGCAGTACTTC. The encoded protein is CASSSSSHEQYF.

V usage is TRBV29-1 and J usage is TRBJ2-5, with D possibly being TRBD1 (6 bases). The V and J ends lost 7 bases and 2 bases respectively, with 14 bases between them. The CDR3 covers 13 residues. Per germline, CDR1 SQVTM and CDR2 ANQGSEA. CDR3 sequence reads: CSAPQGNQETQYF. CDR3 DNA: TGCAGCGCCCCGCAGGGGAATCAAGAGACCCAGTACTTC.

The chain uses TRBV19 and TRBJ2-3; D might be TRBD2 (5 bases). CDR1 and CDR2 from the germline V gene are LNHDA and SQIVND (reference sequence). This CDR3 has 15 residues. With 6 bases removed from V and 4 bases from J, the gap between germline ends came to 17 bases. The CDR3 DNA reads as TGTGCCAGTAGCTCCCCAGGCCCCGGGGCAGATACGCAGTATTTT. The encoded protein is CASSSPGPGADTQYF. The full variable domain, in which reference TRBV19 and TRBJ2-3 provide the parts outside the CDR3, is DGGITQSPKYLFRKEGQNVTLSCEQNLNHDAMYWYRQDPGQGLRLIYYSQIVNDFQKGDIAEGYSVSREKKESFPLTVTSAQKNPTAFYLCASSSPGPGADTQYFGPGTRLTVL.

V is TRBV5-1 and J is TRBJ2-3, with 9 bases matching TRBD1. Germline V gene sequence: CDR1 SGHRS, CDR2 YFSETQ. The CDR3 contains 16 residues. V shed 2 bases and J 1 base; nucleotides not matched to a gene: 5. As DNA, the CDR3 is TGCGCCAGCAGCTTACGGGGACAGGGCCGCACAGATACGCAGTATTTT. This codes for CASSLRGQGRTDTQYF. The full variable domain, in which reference TRBV5-1 and TRBJ2-3 provide the parts outside the CDR3, is KAGVTQTPRYLIKTRGQQVTLSCSPISGHRSVSWYQQTPGQGLQFLFEYFSETQRNKGNFPGRFSGRQFSNSRSEMNVSTLELGDSALYLCASSLRGQGRTDTQYFGPGTRLTVL.

This chain links TRBV9 with TRBJ2-3; D is uncertain. Per the germline V gene, CDR1 is SGDLS and CDR2 is YYNGEE. Deletions cut 0 bases from V and 4 bases from J, with 12 bases between. The CDR3 has 15 amino acids. CDR3 amino acids: CASSVGFLEPDTQYF. CDR3 nucleotide sequence: TGTGCCAGCAGCGTAGGTTTCCTAGAGCCAGATACGCAGTATTTT.

The rearrangement joins TRBV12-5 to TRBJ1-1; a weak D match, TRBD1 (6 bases). This CDR3 has 14 amino acids. Trimming left V 7 bases short and J 3 bases short, with 15 bases between. Germline loops: CDR1 LGHNT, CDR2 FRNRAP. CDR3 amino acids: CASAPQGVDTEAFF. The CDR3, as DNA: TGTGCTAGTGCCCCACAGGGCGTCGACACTGAAGCTTTCTTT.

V usage is TRBV7-2 and J usage is TRBJ2-3, with 16 bases matching TRBD2. Germline V CDR1 and CDR2: SGHTA, FQGNSA. V dropped 3 bases and J dropped 4; count of bases not matched to a gene: 4. This CDR3 contains 17 residues. The CDR3 DNA follows: TGTGCCAGCAGCTTTTGGGGACTAGCGGGGGGGTCAGATACGCAGTATTTT. It encodes CASSFWGLAGGSDTQYF.

This chain links TRBV7-8 with TRBJ2-1, with 8 nucleotides matching TRBD1. Germline CDR1 reads SGHVS; CDR2 reads FQNEAQ. The CDR3 covers 14 residues. Trimming at V came to 7 bases and at J to 4 bases, leaving 6 bases not matched to a gene. As DNA, the CDR3 is TGTGCCAGCACTGGGACAGGAGGGTACAATGAGCAGTTCTTC. Encoded protein: CASTGTGGYNEQFF.

This clone was counted a single time. This chain connects TRBV4-1 to TRBJ1-1; 7 positions agree with TRBD1. Looked up from germline, CDR1 is MGHRA and CDR2 is YSYEKL. V lost 7 bases, J lost 10 bases, and 6 bases stayed unmatched. This CDR3 region has 11 residues. This CDR3 is CASTTTGIAFF. As DNA, the CDR3 is TGCGCCAGCACCACGACAGGGATAGCTTTCTTT.

In nucleotides, the CDR3 is TGCGCCAGCCGACTAGCCGCAGGTGGTATGCGAGAGACCCAGTACTTC. This encodes CASRLAAGGMRETQYF. The chain is built from TRBV5-1 and TRBJ2-5, with 7 bases aligning to TRBD2. V dropped 7 bases and J dropped 4; count of bases not matched to a gene: 16. Germline CDR1 and CDR2: SGHRS and YFSETQ. The CDR3 is 16 residues long.

The gene calls are TRBV7-3 and TRBJ1-3, with D unresolved. V gave up 5 bases and J gave up 2 bases, with 10 bases separating them. The CDR3 is 14 residues long. The germline gives CDR1 SGHTA, CDR2 FQGTGA. CDR3 nucleotides: TGTGCCAGCAGCCCGGGTCCTACTGGAAACACCATATATTTT. This encodes CASSPGPTGNTIYF.

V and J are TRBV28 and TRBJ2-1; possibly TRBD1 for D (7 bases). Per the germline V gene, CDR1 is MDHEN and CDR2 is SYDVKM. CDR3 length: 16 residues. Trimming took off 5 bases at V and 1 base at J, with 15 bases between the two ends. The CDR3 spells CASSTPTGRSYNEQFF. Written as DNA, the CDR3 is TGTGCCAGCAGTACCCCGACAGGGAGGTCCTACAATGAGCAGTTCTTC.

For this clone: Other DNA variants within this sample encode the same CDR3. This chain uses TRBV6-5 with TRBJ1-5; D is unresolved. With 6 bases removed from V and 7 bases from J, the gap between germline ends came to 7 bases. The CDR3 is 11 residues long. Germline CDR1 reads MNHEY; CDR2 reads SVGAGI. The chain's CDR3 is CASRGGQPQHF. The CDR3 DNA is TGTGCCAGCAGGGGCGGGCAGCCCCAGCATTTT.

The J gene is TRBJ2-5, the V gene TRBV6-5, with TRBD2 matching 11 bases. Germline-derived CDR1 and CDR2 are MNHEY and SVGAGI. Trimming at V came to 0 bases and at J to 14 bases, leaving 8 bases not matched to a gene. CDR3 length: 14 amino acids. In nucleotides, the CDR3 is TGTGCCAGCAGTTACTCGAACAGGGGACTAGCGGTATACTTC. This sequence encodes CASSYSNRGLAVYF.

The chain has TRBV19 and TRBJ1-3; D is unresolved. V lost 10 bases and J 4 bases, leaving 11 bases between the germline ends. This CDR3 region has 12 residues. Germline V gene data show CDR1 as LNHDA and CDR2 as SQIVND (reference sequence). This CDR3 is CATASGGNTIYF. CDR3 bases: TGTGCCACTGCCTCGGGGGGAAACACCATATATTTT.

The rearrangement joins TRBV6-5 to TRBJ1-1; tentatively, D is TRBD1 (5 bases). With 7 bases removed from V and 0 bases from J, the gap between germline ends came to 9 bases. The length of the CDR3 is 13 residues. Germline V CDR1 and CDR2: MNHEY, SVGAGI. The CDR3 here is CASKGGVNTEAFF. CDR3 DNA: TGTGCCAGCAAGGGAGGGGTGAACACTGAAGCTTTCTTT.

V is TRBV15 and J is TRBJ2-4, with 8 bases identical to TRBD1. Germline assignment: CDR1 LNHNV and CDR2 YYDKDF (reference sequence). The CDR3 has 18 residues. V gave up 1 base and J gave up 2 bases; unmatched junction bases: 10. In DNA form, the CDR3 reads TGTGCCACCAGCAGAGTTGGGGGGACAGGTTCCTCCAAAAACATTCAGTACTTC. Encoded protein: CATSRVGGTGSSKNIQYF.

The chain links TRBV3-1 (or the pseudogene TRBV3-2) to TRBJ2-7, with 16 nucleotides matching TRBD2. The germline V gene has CDR1 LGHDT and CDR2 YNNKEL (reference sequence). With V trimmed by 3 bases and J by 4 bases, 6 bases remained unmatched. The CDR3 runs 17 residues. The CDR3 region is CASSQGLAGGEGYEQYF. The CDR3 DNA reads as TGTGCCAGCAGCCAGGGACTAGCGGGGGGGGAAGGATACGAGCAGTACTTC.

The chain employs TRBV6-5 and TRBJ2-5; D is unresolved. V was shortened by 8 bases and J by 6 bases, with 13 bases between the two germline ends. Germline CDR1 and CDR2: MNHEY and SVGAGI. This CDR3 has 12 amino acids. The CDR3 region is CASLSVVKTQYF. CDR3 nucleotides: TGTGCCAGCTTAAGCGTAGTGAAGACCCAGTACTTC.

The CDR3 DNA follows: TGCGCCAGCAGTAGAGGGACAGCTCCCGGTACGCAGTATTTT. As protein: CASSRGTAPGTQYF. The gene calls are TRBV10-1 and TRBJ2-3, with 7 positions matching TRBD1. J gave up 8 bases and V 5 bases, and 10 bases lay outside the gene matches. The CDR3 length is 14 residues. CDR1 is WNHNN, CDR2 SYGVQD, per germline (reference sequence).

The chain has TRBV30 and TRBJ1-2, with D perhaps TRBD1 (6 bases). V gave up 3 bases and J gave up 7 bases, with 12 bases separating them. The CDR3 runs 12 residues. CDR1 is GTSNPN, CDR2 SVGIG, per germline (reference sequence). The CDR3 loop reads CAWRLGAGGYTF. For the CDR3, the DNA is TGTGCCTGGAGGTTGGGGGCTGGTGGCTACACCTTC.

The table lists this clone with a count of one. The V gene is TRBV6-6, the J gene TRBJ1-4; no firm D call. This CDR3 contains 16 residues. V dropped 0 bases and J dropped 0 bases, with 8 bases sitting between them. Germline CDR1 reads MNHNY; CDR2 reads SVGAGI (reference sequence). Here the CDR3 DNA reads TGTGCCAGCAGTTACTCAGCGGGCACAACTAATGAAAAACTGTTTTTT. Protein: CASSYSAGTTNEKLFF.